This TCR beta chain was captured in a study of identical twins. Overall study results and limits: Its conclusions, products of cross-sectional statistical analysis, did not come from following the same donors.

Germline CDR1 DFQATT, CDR2 SNEGSKA (reference sequence). CDR3 size: 14 residues. V gave up 1 base and J gave up 2 bases, with 11 bases separating them. This clonotype was counted many times. What it binds is unknown. Each CDR3 protein gets one entry after TCRdb re-called the 5' RACE reads with MiXCR. This repertoire shows about 340,000 distinct CDR3 sequences, roughly 12% found once; its top ten account for approximately 7.9%. A further study also used this sample, focusing on yellow fever vaccine responses in identical twins.

This TCR derives from a woman younger than 35 in good health. What was sequenced was CD8+ T cells sorted from blood. This chain connects TRBV20-1 to TRBJ2-5; D uncertain. The CDR3, as DNA: TGCAGTGCTAGAGGCCCCAAGGAACAAGAGACCCAGTACTTC. This sequence encodes CSARGPKEQETQYF.